This T cell receptor beta chain was obtained from a study of regulatory T cells in long-lasting Graves disease. General study results and limits: Whereas 900 to 1,000 public clonotypes were shared by new patients, persistent patients shared more, at under 3,000.

As to this clonotype: Its antigen remains unknown.

Time point indicated: newly diagnosed GD, antithyroid drugs for less than 3 months. TCR sequences were obtained from RNA taken from PBMCs. HTBI primers from iRepertoire and Arm-PCR of CDR3 regions yielded the TCR beta libraries. TCRdb reprocessed the multiplex PCR reads via MiXCR and lists one record per CDR3 protein. The repertoire holds about 460,000 distinct CDR3 sequences, roughly 15% seen once, with approximately 17% in the top ten. These data were also reused for a study on T cells in Graves' hyperthyroidism and ophthalmopathy. That study adds: Most clonotypes that expanded in the thyroid above 0.001 also showed up in blood.

The TCR comes from a woman between 45 and 60 years old with Graves disease. This specimen was peripheral blood mononuclear cells (PBMCs), taken at new diagnosis, from a patient treated with antithyroid drugs.

The CDR3 DNA is TGTGCCAGCAGCCCACCCGACCCGAGGGAGACCCAGTACTTC. Translated, it gives CASSPPDPRETQYF. The chain recombines TRBV4-2 with TRBJ2-5; D remains ambiguous. The V gene's germline CDR1 is LGHNA and CDR2 YNFKEQ. The CDR3 runs to 14 residues. Trimming left V 4 bases short and J 5 bases short, with 14 bases between.